The T cell receptor (beta chain) under discussion was sequenced for a study of beta chain features in type 1 diabetes. The isolated RNA, all of it, was reverse transcribed, so expressed TCRB transcripts were what got sequenced. Only in-frame clones appear in the TCRdb table, and some are missing; sequencing was by immunoSEQ multiplex PCR. The sample has 810,000 or so clones; 15% to 20% are singletons. Sequenced: naive CD4+ T cells from blood. This clonotype was sampled from a woman under 30 in good health.

The CDR3: CASRASGEGETQYF. The CDR3 bases are TGTGCCAGCAGAGCGAGCGGTGAGGGAGAGACCCAGTACTTC. The chain employs TRBV6-6 and TRBJ2-5, with D possibly TRBD2 on 5 matching bases. With 6 bases removed from V and 4 bases from J, the gap between germline ends came to 15 bases. This CDR3 region has 14 residues. Germline V lookup: CDR1 MNHNY, CDR2 SVGAGI (reference sequence).